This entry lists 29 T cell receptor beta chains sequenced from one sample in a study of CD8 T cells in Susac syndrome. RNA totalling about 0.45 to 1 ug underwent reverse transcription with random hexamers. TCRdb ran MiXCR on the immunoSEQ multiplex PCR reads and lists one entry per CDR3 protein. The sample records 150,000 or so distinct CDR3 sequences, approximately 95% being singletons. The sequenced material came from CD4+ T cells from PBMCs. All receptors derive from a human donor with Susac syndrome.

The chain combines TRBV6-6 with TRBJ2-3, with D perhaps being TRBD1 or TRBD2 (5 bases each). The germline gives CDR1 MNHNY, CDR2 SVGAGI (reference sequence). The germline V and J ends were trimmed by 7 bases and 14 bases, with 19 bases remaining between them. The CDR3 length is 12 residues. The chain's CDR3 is CASIMSGTRAYF. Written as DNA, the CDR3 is TGTGCCAGCATCATGTCCGGGACCAGGGCGTATTTT.

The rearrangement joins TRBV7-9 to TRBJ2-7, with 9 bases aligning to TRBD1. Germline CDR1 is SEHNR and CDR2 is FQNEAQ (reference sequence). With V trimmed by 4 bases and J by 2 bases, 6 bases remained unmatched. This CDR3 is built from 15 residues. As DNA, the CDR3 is TGTGCCAGCAGCTCAACAGGGGGCAGGACCTACGAGCAGTACTTC. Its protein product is CASSSTGGRTYEQYF.

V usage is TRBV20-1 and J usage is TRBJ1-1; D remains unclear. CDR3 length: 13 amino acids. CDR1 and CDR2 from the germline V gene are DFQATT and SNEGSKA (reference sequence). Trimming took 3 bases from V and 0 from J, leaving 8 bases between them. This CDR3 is CSASRKMNTEAFF. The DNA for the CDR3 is TGCAGTGCTAGTCGGAAAATGAACACTGAAGCTTTCTTT.

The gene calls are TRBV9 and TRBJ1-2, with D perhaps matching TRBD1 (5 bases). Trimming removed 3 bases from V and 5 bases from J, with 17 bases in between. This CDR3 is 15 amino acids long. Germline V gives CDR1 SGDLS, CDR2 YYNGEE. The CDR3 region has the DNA TGTGCCAGCAGCGGGGACCCCGGGGCGGAGTATGGCTACACCTTC. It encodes CASSGDPGAEYGYTF.

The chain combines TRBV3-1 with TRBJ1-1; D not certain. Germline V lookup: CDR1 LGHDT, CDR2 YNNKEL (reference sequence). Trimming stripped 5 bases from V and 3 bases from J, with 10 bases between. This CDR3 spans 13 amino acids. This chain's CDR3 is CASSKDGYTEAFF. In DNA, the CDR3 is TGTGCCAGCAGCAAGGACGGGTACACTGAAGCTTTCTTT.

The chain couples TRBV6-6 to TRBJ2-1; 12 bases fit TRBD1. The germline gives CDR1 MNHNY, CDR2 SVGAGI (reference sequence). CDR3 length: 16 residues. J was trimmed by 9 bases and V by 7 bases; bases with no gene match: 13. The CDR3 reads CASNSRDRGRLGEQFF. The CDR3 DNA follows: TGTGCCAGCAATTCCCGGGACAGGGGGCGTTTAGGTGAGCAGTTCTTC.

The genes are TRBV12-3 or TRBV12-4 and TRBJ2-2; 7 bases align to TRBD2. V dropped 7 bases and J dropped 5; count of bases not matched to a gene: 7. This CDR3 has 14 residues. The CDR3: CASNTGGRTGELFF. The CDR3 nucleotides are TGTGCCAGCAATACGGGGGGAAGAACCGGGGAGCTGTTTTTT.

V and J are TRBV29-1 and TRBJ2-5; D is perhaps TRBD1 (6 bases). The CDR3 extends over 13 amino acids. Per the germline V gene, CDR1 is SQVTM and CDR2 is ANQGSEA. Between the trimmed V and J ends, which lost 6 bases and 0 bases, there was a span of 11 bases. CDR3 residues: CSVVRDNQETQYF. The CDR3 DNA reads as TGCAGCGTCGTCCGGGACAACCAAGAGACCCAGTACTTC. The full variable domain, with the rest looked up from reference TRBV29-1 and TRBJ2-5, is SAVISQKPSRDICQRGTSLTIQCQVDSQVTMMFWYRQQPGQSLTLIATANQGSEATYESGFVIDKFPISRPNLTFSTLTVSNMSPEDSSIYLCSVVRDNQETQYFGPGTRLLVL.

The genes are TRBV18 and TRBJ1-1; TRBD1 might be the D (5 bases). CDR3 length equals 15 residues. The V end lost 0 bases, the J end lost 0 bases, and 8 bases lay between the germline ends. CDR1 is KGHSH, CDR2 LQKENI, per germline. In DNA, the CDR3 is TGTGCCAGCTCACCACCGGGACGGATGAACACTGAAGCTTTCTTT. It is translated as CASSPPGRMNTEAFF. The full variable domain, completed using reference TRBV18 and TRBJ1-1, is NAGVMQNPRHLVRRRGQEARLRCSPMKGHSHVYWYRQLPEEGLKFMVYLQKENIIDESGMPKERFSAEFPKEGPSILRIQQVVRGDSAAYFCASSPPGRMNTEAFFGQGTRLTVV.

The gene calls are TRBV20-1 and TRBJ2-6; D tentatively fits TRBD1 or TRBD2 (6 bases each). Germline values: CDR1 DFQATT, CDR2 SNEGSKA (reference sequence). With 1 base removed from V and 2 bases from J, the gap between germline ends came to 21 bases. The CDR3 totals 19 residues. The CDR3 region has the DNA TGCAGTGCTAGAGTCGAGGGGGGACGTACTATCACTGGGGCCAACGTCCTGACTTTC. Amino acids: CSARVEGGRTITGANVLTF.

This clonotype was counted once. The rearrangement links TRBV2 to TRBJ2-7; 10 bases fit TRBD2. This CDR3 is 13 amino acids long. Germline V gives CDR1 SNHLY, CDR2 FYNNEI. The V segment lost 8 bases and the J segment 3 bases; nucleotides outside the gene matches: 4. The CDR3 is CASYRTSGYEQYF. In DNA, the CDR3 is TGTGCCAGCTACAGGACTAGCGGCTACGAGCAGTACTTC. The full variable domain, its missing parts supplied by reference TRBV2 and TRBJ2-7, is EPEVTQTPSHQVTQMGQEVILRCVPISNHLYFYWYRQILGQKVEFLVSFYNNEISEKSEIFDDQFSVERPDGSNFTLKIRSTKLEDSAMYFCASYRTSGYEQYFGPGTRLTVT.

In nucleotides, the CDR3 is TGTGCCAGCAGCTTCACTACTTATGGCTACACCTTC. Its translation: CASSFTTYGYTF. The gene calls are TRBV7-9 and TRBJ1-2; D is unclear. Trimming cost V 3 bases and J 5 bases, with 7 bases left between them. This CDR3 contains 12 residues. CDR1 is SEHNR and CDR2 is FQNEAQ in the germline V gene (reference sequence). Full variable domain (rest looked up from reference TRBV7-9 and TRBJ1-2): DTGVSQNPRHKITKRGQNVTFRCDPISEHNRLYWYRQTLGQGPEFLTYFQNEAQLEKSRLLSDRFSAERPKGSFSTLEIQRTEQGDSAMYLCASSFTTYGYTFGSGTRLTVV.

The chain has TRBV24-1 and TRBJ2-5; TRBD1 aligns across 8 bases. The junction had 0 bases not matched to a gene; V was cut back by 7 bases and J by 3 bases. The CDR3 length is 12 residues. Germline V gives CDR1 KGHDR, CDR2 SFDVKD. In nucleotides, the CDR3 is TGTGCCACCAGGGACAGGGAAGAGACCCAGTACTTC. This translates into CATRDREETQYF.

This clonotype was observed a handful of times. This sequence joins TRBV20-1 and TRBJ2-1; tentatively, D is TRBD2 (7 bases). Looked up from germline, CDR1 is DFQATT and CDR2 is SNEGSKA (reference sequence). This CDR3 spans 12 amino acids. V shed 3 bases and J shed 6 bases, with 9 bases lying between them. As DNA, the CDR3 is TGCAGTGCTAGCGGGGGGCCCAATGAGCAGTTCTTC. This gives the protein CSASGGPNEQFF.

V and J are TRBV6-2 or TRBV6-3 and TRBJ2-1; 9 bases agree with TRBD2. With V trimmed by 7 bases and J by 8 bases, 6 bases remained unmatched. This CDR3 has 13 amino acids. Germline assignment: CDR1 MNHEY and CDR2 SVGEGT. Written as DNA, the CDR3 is TGTGCCAGCACCCCACTAGCGGGCGATGAGCAGTTCTTC. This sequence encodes CASTPLAGDEQFF.

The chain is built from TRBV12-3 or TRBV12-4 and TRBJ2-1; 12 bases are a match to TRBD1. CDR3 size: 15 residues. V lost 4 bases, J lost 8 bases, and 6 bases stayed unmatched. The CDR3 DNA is TGTGCCAGCAGTTCCGCCGGGACAGGGGGCGATGAGCAGTTCTTC. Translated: CASSSAGTGGDEQFF.

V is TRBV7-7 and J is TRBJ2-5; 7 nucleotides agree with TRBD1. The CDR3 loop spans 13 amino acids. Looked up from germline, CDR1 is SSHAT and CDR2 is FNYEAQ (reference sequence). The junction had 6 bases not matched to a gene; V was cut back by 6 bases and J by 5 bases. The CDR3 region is CASRDQGEETQYF. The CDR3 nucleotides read TGTGCCAGCAGGGATCAGGGGGAGGAGACCCAGTACTTC.

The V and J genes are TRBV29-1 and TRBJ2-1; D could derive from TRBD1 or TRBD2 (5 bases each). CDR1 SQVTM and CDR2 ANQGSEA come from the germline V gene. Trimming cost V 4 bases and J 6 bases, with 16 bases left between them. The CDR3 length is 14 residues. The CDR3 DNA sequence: TGCAGCGTTGTCCGGGACGGATTCGTCAATGAGCAGTTCTTC. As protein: CSVVRDGFVNEQFF.

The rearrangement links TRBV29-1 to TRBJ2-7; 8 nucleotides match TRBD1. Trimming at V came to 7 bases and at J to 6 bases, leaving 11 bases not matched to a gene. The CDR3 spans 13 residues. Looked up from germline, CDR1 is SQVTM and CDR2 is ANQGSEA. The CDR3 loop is CSAGGTRGREQYF. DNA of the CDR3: TGCAGCGCCGGAGGCACCAGGGGGCGCGAGCAGTACTTC.

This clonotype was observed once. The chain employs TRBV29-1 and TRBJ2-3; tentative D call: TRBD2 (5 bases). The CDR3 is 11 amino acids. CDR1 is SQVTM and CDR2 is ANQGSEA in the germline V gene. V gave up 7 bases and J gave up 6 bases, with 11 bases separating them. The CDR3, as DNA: TGCAGCGGGGCCCCGGGGGATACGCAGTATTTT. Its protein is CSGAPGDTQYF.

CDR3 DNA sequence: TGTGCCAGCAGTTTAACAGCGAGGACCCAGTACTTC. Protein product: CASSLTARTQYF. The chain combines TRBV12-3 or TRBV12-4 with TRBJ2-5; D is unclear. The V gene lost 2 bases and the J gene lost 7 bases, with 8 bases spanning the gap. CDR3 length equals 12 residues.

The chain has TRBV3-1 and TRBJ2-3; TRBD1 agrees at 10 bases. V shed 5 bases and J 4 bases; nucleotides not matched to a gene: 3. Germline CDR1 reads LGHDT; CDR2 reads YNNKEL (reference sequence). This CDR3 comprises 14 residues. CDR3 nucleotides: TGTGCCAGCAGCTCCGGACAGGGGGCAGATACGCAGTATTTT. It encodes CASSSGQGADTQYF.

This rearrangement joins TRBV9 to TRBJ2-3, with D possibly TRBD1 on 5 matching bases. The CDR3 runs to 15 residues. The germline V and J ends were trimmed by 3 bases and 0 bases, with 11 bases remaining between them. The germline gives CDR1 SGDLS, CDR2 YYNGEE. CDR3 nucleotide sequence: TGTGCCAGCAGCGCTTTTGGGGCTAGCACAGATACGCAGTATTTT. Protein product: CASSAFGASTDTQYF.

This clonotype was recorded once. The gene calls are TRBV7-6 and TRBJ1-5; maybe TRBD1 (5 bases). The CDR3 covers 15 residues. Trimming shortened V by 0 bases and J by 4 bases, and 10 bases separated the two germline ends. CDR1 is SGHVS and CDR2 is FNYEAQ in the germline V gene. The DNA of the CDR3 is TGTGCCAGCAGCTTAGCTCCAGGGTATAATCAGCCCCAGCATTTT. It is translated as CASSLAPGYNQPQHF.

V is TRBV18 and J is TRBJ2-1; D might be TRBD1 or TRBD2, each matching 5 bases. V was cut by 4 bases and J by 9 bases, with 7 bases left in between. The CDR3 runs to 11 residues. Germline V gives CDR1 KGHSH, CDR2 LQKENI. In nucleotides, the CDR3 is TGTGCCAGCTCACGTGGGGGTGAGCAGTTCTTC. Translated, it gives CASSRGGEQFF. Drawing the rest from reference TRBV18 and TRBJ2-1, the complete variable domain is NAGVMQNPRHLVRRRGQEARLRCSPMKGHSHVYWYRQLPEEGLKFMVYLQKENIIDESGMPKERFSAEFPKEGPSILRIQQVVRGDSAAYFCASSRGGEQFFGPGTRLTVL.

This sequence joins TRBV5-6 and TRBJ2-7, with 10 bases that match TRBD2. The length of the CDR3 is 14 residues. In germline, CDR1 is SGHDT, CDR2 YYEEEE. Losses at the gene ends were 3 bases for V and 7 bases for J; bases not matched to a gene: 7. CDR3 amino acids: CASSSAGLAREQYF. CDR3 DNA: TGTGCCAGCAGCTCGGCGGGACTAGCGCGTGAGCAGTACTTC.

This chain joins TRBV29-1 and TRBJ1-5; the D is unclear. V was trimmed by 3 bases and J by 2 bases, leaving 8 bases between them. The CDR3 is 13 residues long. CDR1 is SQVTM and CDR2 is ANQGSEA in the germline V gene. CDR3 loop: CSVDVGRNQPQHF. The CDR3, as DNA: TGCAGCGTTGACGTCGGGCGCAATCAGCCCCAGCATTTT. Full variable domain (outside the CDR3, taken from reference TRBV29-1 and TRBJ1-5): SAVISQKPSRDICQRGTSLTIQCQVDSQVTMMFWYRQQPGQSLTLIATANQGSEATYESGFVIDKFPISRPNLTFSTLTVSNMSPEDSSIYLCSVDVGRNQPQHFGDGTRLSIL.

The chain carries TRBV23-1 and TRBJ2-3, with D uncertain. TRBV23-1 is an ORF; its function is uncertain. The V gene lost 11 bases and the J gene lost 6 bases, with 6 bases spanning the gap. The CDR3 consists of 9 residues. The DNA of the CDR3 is TGCGCCCTTGCGGATACGCAGTATTTT. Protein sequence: CALADTQYF.

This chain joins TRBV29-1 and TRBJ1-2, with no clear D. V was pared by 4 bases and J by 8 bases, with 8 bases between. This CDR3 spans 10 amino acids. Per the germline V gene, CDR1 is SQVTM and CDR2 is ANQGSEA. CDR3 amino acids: CSVAPRGYTF. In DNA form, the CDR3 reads TGCAGCGTTGCGCCTCGGGGCTACACCTTC.